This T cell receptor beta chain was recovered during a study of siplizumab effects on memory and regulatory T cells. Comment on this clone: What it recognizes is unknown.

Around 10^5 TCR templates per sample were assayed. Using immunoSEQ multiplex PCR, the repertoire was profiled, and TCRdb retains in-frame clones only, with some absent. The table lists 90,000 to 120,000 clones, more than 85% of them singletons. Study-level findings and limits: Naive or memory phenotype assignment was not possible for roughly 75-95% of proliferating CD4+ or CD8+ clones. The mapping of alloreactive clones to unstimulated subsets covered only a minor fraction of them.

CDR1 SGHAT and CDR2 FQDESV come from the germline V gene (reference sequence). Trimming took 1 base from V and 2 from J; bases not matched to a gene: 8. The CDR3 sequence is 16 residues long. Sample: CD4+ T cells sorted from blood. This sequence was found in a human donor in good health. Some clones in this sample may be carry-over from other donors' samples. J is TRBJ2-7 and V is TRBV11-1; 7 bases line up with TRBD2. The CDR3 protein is CASSLVGSGLTYEQYF. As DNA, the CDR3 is TGTGCCAGCAGCTTAGTGGGTAGCGGGTTGACCTACGAGCAGTACTTC.